Below are 18 T cell receptor beta chains sequenced from a single sample in a study of blood T cells in healthy people across ages. The use of a sample-barcoded 5' primer and a J-beta primer mix characterized a second PCR of about 7 to 12 cycles. One entry per CDR3 protein, called by TCRdb with MiXCR from the 5' RACE reads. The repertoire holds 1.5 million to 2 million distinct CDR3 sequences, with about 49% as singletons. Sequencing was carried out using blood. These receptors all come from a woman aged 40 to 50 in good health.

This sequence joins TRBV4-2 and TRBJ1-2, with TRBD1 matching over 7 bases. After removal of 3 bases from V and 7 bases from J, the junction contained 8 bases not matched to a gene. CDR1 is LGHNA, CDR2 YNFKEQ, per germline. The CDR3 is 14 amino acids. CDR3 sequence (DNA): TGTGCCAGCAGCCAGGACGACAGGGTTGGTGGCTACACCTTC. Amino acid sequence: CASSQDDRVGGYTF.

The V and J genes are TRBV20-1 and TRBJ2-1; TRBD1 or TRBD2 may be the D gene (5 bases each). Trimming cost V 7 bases and J 8 bases, with 12 bases left between them. Germline V gene data show CDR1 as DFQATT and CDR2 as SNEGSKA (reference sequence). The CDR3 has 11 amino acids. CDR3 DNA sequence: TGCAGTGTCCCACGAGGGGATGAGCAGTTCTTC. Protein product: CSVPRGDEQFF.

This chain connects TRBV27 to TRBJ2-1; 14 bases align to TRBD2. The V segment lost 6 bases and the J segment 9 bases; nucleotides outside the gene matches: 4. CDR3 length: 14 amino acids. Looked up from germline, CDR1 is MNHEY and CDR2 is SMNVEV (reference sequence). The chain's CDR3 is CASSGLAGGSEQFF. In nucleotides, the CDR3 is TGTGCCAGCAGCGGACTAGCGGGGGGATCTGAGCAGTTCTTC.

J is TRBJ2-6 and V is TRBV28; TRBD1 matches at 8 bases. V lost 5 bases and J lost 4; bases outside the gene matches: 7. This CDR3 has 16 amino acids. The germline V gene encodes CDR1 MDHEN and CDR2 SYDVKM. As DNA, the CDR3 is TGTGCCAGCAGTCCGCACAGGGGGAGCGGGGCCAACGTCCTGACTTTC. The encoded protein is CASSPHRGSGANVLTF.

The table lists this clonotype with many counts. CDR3 DNA sequence: TGTGCCAGCTCACCGGACAGGGTCGAGCAGTACTTC. Amino acid sequence: CASSPDRVEQYF. The gene calls are TRBV6-2 or TRBV6-3 and TRBJ2-7, with 8 nucleotides matching TRBD1. CDR1 and CDR2 from the germline V gene are MNHEY and SVGEGT. J gave up 6 bases and V 8 bases, and 6 bases lay outside the gene matches. This CDR3 is 12 amino acids long.

Only a few counts were recorded for this clonotype. The V gene is TRBV6-2 or TRBV6-3, the J gene TRBJ1-4; the D gene is possibly TRBD1 (6 bases). Germline V lookup: CDR1 MNHEY, CDR2 SVGEGT. The CDR3 totals 14 residues. V gave up 0 bases and J gave up 10 bases, with 12 bases separating them. CDR3 in amino acids: CASSYSGTYRKLFF. In nucleotides, the CDR3 is TGTGCCAGCAGTTACTCCGGGACATACCGAAAACTGTTTTTT.

The rearrangement links TRBV2 to TRBJ2-7, with 11 bases lining up with TRBD2. The CDR3 is made up of 18 amino acids. The ends lost 4 bases at V and 3 bases at J; junction bases unmatched: 14. Germline V gene lookup returns CDR1 SNHLY and CDR2 FYNNEI. DNA of the CDR3: TGTGCCAGCAGTGGTTTAACTAGCGGGGGTGGCCGCCGCTACGAGCAGTACTTC. Translating it yields CASSGLTSGGGRRYEQYF.

J is TRBJ2-1 and V is TRBV13, with 9 bases identical to TRBD1. Germline CDR1 PRHDT, CDR2 FYEKMQ (reference sequence). CDR3 length: 16 amino acids. The V segment lost 1 base and the J segment 4 bases; nucleotides outside the gene matches: 5. CDR3 amino acids: CASSLERQGGYNEQFF. CDR3 sequence (DNA): TGTGCCAGCAGCTTAGAACGACAGGGGGGGTACAATGAGCAGTTCTTC.

The V and J genes are TRBV4-3 and TRBJ2-7, with 10 positions matching TRBD2. The length of the CDR3 is 15 residues. Germline V gene sequence: CDR1 LGHNA, CDR2 YSLEER. After removal of 0 bases from V and 4 bases from J, the junction contained 3 bases not matched to a gene. CDR3 nucleotide sequence: TGCGCCAGCAGCCAAGATAAGCGGGGGGGATACGAGCAGTACTTC. It is translated as CASSQDKRGGYEQYF.

This clonotype was recorded a few times. The chain combines TRBV29-1 with TRBJ2-5; 7 bases align to TRBD1. The trim removed 5 bases at V and 5 bases at J, leaving 8 bases unmatched. CDR3 length: 13 residues. The germline V gene encodes CDR1 SQVTM and CDR2 ANQGSEA. The CDR3, as DNA: TGCAGCGTTCAACCGACAGGGCGTGAGACCCAGTACTTC. This sequence encodes CSVQPTGRETQYF.

This rearrangement joins TRBV4-3 to TRBJ2-6; perhaps TRBD1 as D (5 bases). CDR3 length: 17 amino acids. Trimming left V 4 bases short and J 0 bases short, with 13 bases between. Germline lookup yields CDR1 LGHNA and CDR2 YSLEER. The CDR3 sequence is CASSRGRQISGANVLTF. Here the CDR3 DNA reads TGCGCCAGCAGCCGGGGCAGGCAAATCTCTGGGGCCAACGTCCTGACTTTC.

A few counts support this clonotype. J is TRBJ2-5 and V is TRBV29-1, with 7 bases identical to TRBD2. Germline CDR1 reads SQVTM; CDR2 reads ANQGSEA. Losses at the gene ends were 6 bases for V and 2 bases for J; bases not matched to a gene: 9. CDR3 size: 14 residues. CDR3 sequence (DNA): TGCAGCGTCCACTTGGGACTAAAGCAAGAGACCCAGTACTTC. This encodes CSVHLGLKQETQYF.

The CDR3 coding sequence is TGTGCCAGCAGCTTATCCAGGGATCGCTCCTACAATGAGCAGTTCTTC. It encodes CASSLSRDRSYNEQFF. The chain carries TRBV7-2 and TRBJ2-1; D may be TRBD1 (5 bases). CDR3 size: 16 residues. CDR1 SGHTA and CDR2 FQGNSA come from the germline V gene. Trimming took 2 bases from V and 0 from J, leaving 11 bases between them.

The rearrangement uses TRBV20-1 and TRBJ2-1; 9 bases match TRBD2. This CDR3 has 13 amino acids. CDR1 DFQATT and CDR2 SNEGSKA come from the germline V gene (reference sequence). Trimming removed 3 bases from V and 7 bases from J; junction bases left unmatched: 4. CDR3 loop: CSARRAGGNEQFF. CDR3 bases: TGCAGTGCTAGGAGGGCGGGGGGGAATGAGCAGTTCTTC.

The chain uses TRBV20-1 and TRBJ1-6; possibly TRBD1 for D (6 bases). V was trimmed by 2 bases and J by 9 bases, leaving 11 bases between them. Germline loops: CDR1 DFQATT, CDR2 SNEGSKA (reference sequence). CDR3 length: 13 amino acids. In DNA, the CDR3 is TGCAGTGCTAGACAGGGGTCGGCTTCACCCCTCCACTTT. Residues: CSARQGSASPLHF.

This chain connects TRBV25-1 to TRBJ2-7, with 7 bases identical to TRBD1. The CDR3 runs 13 residues. The trim removed 7 bases at V and 1 base at J, leaving 4 bases unmatched. CDR1 and CDR2 from the germline V gene are MGHDK and SYGVNS. Here the CDR3 reads CASTGDSSYEQYF. The CDR3 DNA reads TGTGCCAGCACCGGGGACAGTTCCTACGAGCAGTACTTC.

The rearrangement uses TRBV6-6 and TRBJ1-5; D might be TRBD1 (5 bases). Trimming cost V 6 bases and J 7 bases, with 16 bases left between them. The CDR3 sequence is 14 residues long. Germline loops: CDR1 MNHNY, CDR2 SVGAGI (reference sequence). Here the CDR3 reads CASRIGGDAQPQHF. The CDR3 coding sequence is TGTGCCAGCAGAATCGGAGGGGACGCGCAGCCCCAGCATTTT.

The chain is built from TRBV20-1 and TRBJ2-1; 11 positions agree with TRBD2. This CDR3 spans 15 amino acids. J lost 6 bases, V lost 0 bases, and 4 bases had no gene match. CDR1 is DFQATT and CDR2 is SNEGSKA in the germline V gene (reference sequence). The CDR3 bases are TGCAGTGCTAGAGACGGGACTAGCGGTCTCAATGAGCAGTTCTTC. It encodes CSARDGTSGLNEQFF.